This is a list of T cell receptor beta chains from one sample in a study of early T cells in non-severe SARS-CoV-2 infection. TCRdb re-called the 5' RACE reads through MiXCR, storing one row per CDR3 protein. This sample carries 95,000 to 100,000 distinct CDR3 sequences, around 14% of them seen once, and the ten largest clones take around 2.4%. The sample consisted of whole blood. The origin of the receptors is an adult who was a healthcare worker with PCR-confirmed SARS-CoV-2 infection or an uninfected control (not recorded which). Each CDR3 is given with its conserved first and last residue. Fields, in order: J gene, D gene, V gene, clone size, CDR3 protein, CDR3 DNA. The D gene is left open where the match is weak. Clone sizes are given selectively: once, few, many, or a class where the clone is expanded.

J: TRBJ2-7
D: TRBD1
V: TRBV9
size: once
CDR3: CASSAGTGGKEQYF
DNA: TGTGCCAGCAGCGCCGGGACAGGGGGTAAGGAGCAGTACTTC

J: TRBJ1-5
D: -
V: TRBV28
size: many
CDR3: CASSSPNRVRSNQPQHF
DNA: TGTGCCAGCAGTTCGCCGAACAGGGTCAGGAGCAATCAGCCCCAGCATTTT

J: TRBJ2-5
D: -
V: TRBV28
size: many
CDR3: CASEGQETQYF
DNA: TGTGCCAGCGAGGGGCAGGAGACCCAGTACTTC

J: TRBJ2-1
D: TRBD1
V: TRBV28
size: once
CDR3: CASSRRTGGHYNEQFF
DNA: TGTGCCAGCAGTCGCCGGACAGGGGGACACTACAATGAGCAGTTCTTC

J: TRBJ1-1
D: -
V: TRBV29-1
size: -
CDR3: CSVRVAMNTEAFF
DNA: TGCAGCGTCAGGGTGGCGATGAACACTGAAGCTTTCTTT

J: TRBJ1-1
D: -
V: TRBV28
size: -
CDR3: CASSLTGNTEVFF
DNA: TGTGCCAGCAGTCTCACAGGGAACACTGAAGTTTTCTTT

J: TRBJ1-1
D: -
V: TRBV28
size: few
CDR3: CAVADMNTEAFF
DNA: TGTGCCGTCGCAGACATGAACACTGAAGCTTTCTTT

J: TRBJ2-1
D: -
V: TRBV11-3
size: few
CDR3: CASSLDLTSNEQFF
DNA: TGTGCCAGCAGCTTAGACCTGACTAGCAATGAGCAGTTCTTC

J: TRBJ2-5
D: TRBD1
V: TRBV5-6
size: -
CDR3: CASSTRTGGETQYF
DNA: TGTGCCAGCAGCACCCGGACAGGGGGAGAGACCCAGTACTTC

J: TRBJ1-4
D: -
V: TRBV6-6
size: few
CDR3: CASRGRTDPTNEKLFF
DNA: TGTGCCAGCAGAGGCCGGACGGACCCAACTAATGAAAAACTGTTTTTT

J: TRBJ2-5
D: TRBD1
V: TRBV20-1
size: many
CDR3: CSVTTGGTRPQYF
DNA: TGCAGTGTAACGACAGGGGGCACAAGGCCCCAGTACTTC

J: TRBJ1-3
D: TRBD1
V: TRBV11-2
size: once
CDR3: CASSFTGALSENTIYF
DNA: TGTGCCAGCAGCTTTACAGGGGCTCTCAGTGAAAACACCATATATTTT

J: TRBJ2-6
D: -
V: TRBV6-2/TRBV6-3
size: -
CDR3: CASRPLGSGANVLTF
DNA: TGTGCCAGCAGACCGCTAGGCTCTGGGGCCAACGTCCTGACTTTC

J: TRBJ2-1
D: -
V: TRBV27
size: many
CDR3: CASGRGPPNEQFF
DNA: TGTGCCAGCGGAAGGGGTCCCCCCAATGAGCAGTTCTTC

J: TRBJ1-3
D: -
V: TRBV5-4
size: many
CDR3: CASSLGSSGNTIYF
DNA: TGTGCCAGCAGCTTGGGGAGCTCTGGAAACACCATATATTTT

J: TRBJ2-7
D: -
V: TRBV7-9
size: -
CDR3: CASSFGGTGEQYF
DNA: TGTGCCAGCAGCTTTGGGGGAACTGGCGAGCAGTACTTC

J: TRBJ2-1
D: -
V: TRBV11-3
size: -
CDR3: CVSSLARSNEQFF
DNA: TGTGTCAGCAGCTTAGCACGGAGTAATGAGCAGTTCTTC

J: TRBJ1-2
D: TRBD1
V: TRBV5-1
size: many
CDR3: CASSRSGDRASGYTF
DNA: TGCGCCAGCAGCAGGAGCGGGGACAGGGCTTCTGGCTACACCTTC

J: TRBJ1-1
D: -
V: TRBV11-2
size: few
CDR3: CASREGGNTEAFF
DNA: TGTGCCAGCAGGGAAGGGGGGAACACTGAAGCTTTCTTT

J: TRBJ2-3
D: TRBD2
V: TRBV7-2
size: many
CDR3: CASSLAPDLSTSGGADTQYF
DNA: TGTGCCAGCAGCTTAGCTCCAGATCTATCGACTAGCGGGGGTGCAGATACGCAGTATTTT

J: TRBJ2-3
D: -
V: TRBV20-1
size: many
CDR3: CSAILLGPDTQYF
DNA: TGCAGTGCTATCCTCCTTGGGCCAGATACGCAGTATTTT

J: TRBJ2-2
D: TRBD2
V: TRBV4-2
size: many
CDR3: CASSQAGGTKLGTGELFF
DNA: TGTGCCAGCAGCCAAGCGGGGGGGACGAAGTTAGGCACCGGGGAGCTGTTTTTT

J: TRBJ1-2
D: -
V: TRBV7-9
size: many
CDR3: CASTASRDRAGYTF
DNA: TGTGCCAGCACCGCCTCCAGGGATAGGGCTGGCTACACCTTC

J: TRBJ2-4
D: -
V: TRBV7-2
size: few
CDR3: CASSFRTEAKNIQYF
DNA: TGTGCCAGCAGCTTCCGGACAGAAGCCAAAAACATTCAGTACTTC

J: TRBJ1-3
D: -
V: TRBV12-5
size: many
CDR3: CASGLAPGKGNTIYF
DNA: TGTGCTAGTGGTTTGGCCCCCGGAAAGGGAAACACCATATATTTT

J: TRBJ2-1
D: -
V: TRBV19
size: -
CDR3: CASRGDRANEQFF
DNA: TGTGCCAGTAGGGGGGATCGGGCAAATGAGCAGTTCTTC

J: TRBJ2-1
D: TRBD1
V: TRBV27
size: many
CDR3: CASSLYGTGAYNEQFF
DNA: TGTGCCAGCAGTTTATATGGGACAGGGGCCTACAATGAGCAGTTCTTC

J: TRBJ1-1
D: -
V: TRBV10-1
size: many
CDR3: CASSESAATEAFF
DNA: TGCGCCAGCAGTGAGTCAGCGGCTACTGAAGCTTTCTTT

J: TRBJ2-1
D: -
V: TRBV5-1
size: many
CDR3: CASSLASGLFNEQFF
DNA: TGCGCCAGCAGCTTGGCCAGCGGTCTCTTTAATGAGCAGTTCTTC

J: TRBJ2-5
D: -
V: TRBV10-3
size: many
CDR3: CAISESLGQETQYF
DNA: TGTGCCATCAGTGAGTCGTTGGGCCAAGAGACCCAGTACTTC

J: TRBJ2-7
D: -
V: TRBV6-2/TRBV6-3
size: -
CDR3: CASSYGGQGQYF
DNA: TGTGCCAGCAGTTACGGCGGCCAGGGGCAGTACTTC

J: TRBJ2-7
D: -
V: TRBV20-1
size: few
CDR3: CSARPTHRVGFEQYF
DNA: TGCAGTGCTAGACCCACCCACAGGGTTGGTTTCGAGCAGTACTTC

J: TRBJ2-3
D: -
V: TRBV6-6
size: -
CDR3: CASSRATGDTQYF
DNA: TGTGCCAGCAGTCGGGCCACGGGGGATACGCAGTATTTT

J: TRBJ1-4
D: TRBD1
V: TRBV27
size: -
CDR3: CASSIGNRGTNEKLFF
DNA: TGTGCCAGCAGTATAGGAAACAGGGGGACGAATGAAAAACTGTTTTTT

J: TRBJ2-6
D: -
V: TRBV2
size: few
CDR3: CVPGLYSGANVLTF
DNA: TGTGTCCCGGGGCTTTACTCTGGGGCCAACGTCCTGACTTTC

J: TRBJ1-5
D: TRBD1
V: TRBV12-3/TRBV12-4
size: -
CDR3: CASSLGRQGQPQHF
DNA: TGTGCCAGCAGTTTAGGGCGACAGGGTCAGCCCCAGCATTTT

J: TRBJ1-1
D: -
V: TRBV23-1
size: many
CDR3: CASSQSTFDEAFF
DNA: TGCGCCAGCAGTCAGTCTACATTTGACGAAGCTTTCTTT

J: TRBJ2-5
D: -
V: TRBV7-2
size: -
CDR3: CASSLSVVLKETQYF
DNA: TGTGCCAGCAGCTTAAGTGTCGTACTAAAAGAGACCCAGTACTTC